This TCR beta chain was identified in a study of T cell responses to AZD1222 COVID-19 vaccine (TCRdb year 2021). Study-level background: AZD1222 recipients with second doses at about 4 weeks or about 12 weeks were pooled, because spike-specific TCR depth and breadth did not differ between schedules. TCR sequencing was performed for over 230 trial participants, of whom some 200 were given two doses of AZD1222 and approximately 25 were given two doses of MenACWY control vaccine. Trial participants were enrolled into age subgroups of 18-55, 56-69 and 70-plus years, which contained roughly 150, 30 and 60 TCR-sequenced participants, respectively. Broad study findings and their caveats: No day 14 peak-response samples were available, so repertoires were characterized only after the peak T cell response. Conclusions about previously exposed vaccinees are limited, since just six AZD1222 recipients were seropositive for SARS-CoV-2 at baseline. Most participants were white British and females outnumbered males, and the authors suggested that clonal diversity may have been underestimated. The 56-69-year group was small, and its depth increase did not reach significance, likely because of low power. After two AZD1222 doses, spike-specific TCR breadth and depth were significantly higher than at day 0 and than in MenACWY recipients. The vaccine-associated CD4 TCRs covered the entire spike protein, and the dominant responses fell in regions 160-218 and 743-854. Epitopes outside the regions mutated in the B.1.351 and B.1.1.7 variants were reportedly recognized by nearly half of the unique spike-specific TCRs.

The CDR3 regions of human TCRbeta chains were analyzed by immunosequencing. As for the original processing: TCRs in the repertoires were compared against a reference library of SARS-CoV-2-specific TCRs that had been generated with the MIRA antigen-specificity platform. Breadth was defined as the fraction of unique TCRs that were SARS-CoV-2-associated. Depth was defined as the fraction of total T cells that were SARS-CoV-2-associated. Using the MIRA data, each spike-specific TCR was mapped to the spike region that the TCR reacts to and placed in a CD4 or CD8 class. Log10-transformed breadth and depth values were compared by one-way ANOVA with Sidak's multiple comparisons tests. This is the immuneACCESS table as TCRdb keeps it, with only in-frame sequences that have V and J called. A part of the clones is gone; compared with another copy, unresolved V genes explain less than half, and the rest is unexplained. V, J and clone size derive from that table, while D and trimming were established from the DNA sequence. The sample table holds 140,000 or so clones, of which under 95% were seen once. The top ten clonotypes cover 1.5% to 2% of the sample.

In the case of this clone: It lacks a known antigen. Per-base qualities were not stored, and no clone one base away is much larger.

V loses 1 base of germline sequence and J loses 0 bases, and the interval between the two ends is 11 bases. Measured from the cysteine to the phenylalanine, the CDR3 is 16 residues long. Just CDR3 DNA is preserved here, 48 bases in frame from base 1. The germline V gene yields KGHSH for CDR1 and LQKENI for CDR2. The sample's time point, from its label and the paper: baseline before first vaccination. Vaccinee samples were obtained from the UK trials COV001 and COV002, which included a single-blind randomized controlled phase 2/3 trial of AZD1222 (ChAdOx1 nCoV-19) in healthy adults. For TCRbeta chain sequencing, PBMC samples from trial participants were taken at day 0 and at day 28 after the second dose.

Here the sequenced sample was peripheral blood, taken on day 0 of AZD1222 vaccination. This sequence originates from an adult in good health. The rearranged segments are TRBV18 and TRBJ2-3; TRBD2 is possibly the D segment (7 matching bases). The base sequence is TGTGCCAGCTCACCACGGACAGCGGGGAGCACAGATACGCAGTATTTT. Its product reads: CASSPRTAGSTDTQYF.